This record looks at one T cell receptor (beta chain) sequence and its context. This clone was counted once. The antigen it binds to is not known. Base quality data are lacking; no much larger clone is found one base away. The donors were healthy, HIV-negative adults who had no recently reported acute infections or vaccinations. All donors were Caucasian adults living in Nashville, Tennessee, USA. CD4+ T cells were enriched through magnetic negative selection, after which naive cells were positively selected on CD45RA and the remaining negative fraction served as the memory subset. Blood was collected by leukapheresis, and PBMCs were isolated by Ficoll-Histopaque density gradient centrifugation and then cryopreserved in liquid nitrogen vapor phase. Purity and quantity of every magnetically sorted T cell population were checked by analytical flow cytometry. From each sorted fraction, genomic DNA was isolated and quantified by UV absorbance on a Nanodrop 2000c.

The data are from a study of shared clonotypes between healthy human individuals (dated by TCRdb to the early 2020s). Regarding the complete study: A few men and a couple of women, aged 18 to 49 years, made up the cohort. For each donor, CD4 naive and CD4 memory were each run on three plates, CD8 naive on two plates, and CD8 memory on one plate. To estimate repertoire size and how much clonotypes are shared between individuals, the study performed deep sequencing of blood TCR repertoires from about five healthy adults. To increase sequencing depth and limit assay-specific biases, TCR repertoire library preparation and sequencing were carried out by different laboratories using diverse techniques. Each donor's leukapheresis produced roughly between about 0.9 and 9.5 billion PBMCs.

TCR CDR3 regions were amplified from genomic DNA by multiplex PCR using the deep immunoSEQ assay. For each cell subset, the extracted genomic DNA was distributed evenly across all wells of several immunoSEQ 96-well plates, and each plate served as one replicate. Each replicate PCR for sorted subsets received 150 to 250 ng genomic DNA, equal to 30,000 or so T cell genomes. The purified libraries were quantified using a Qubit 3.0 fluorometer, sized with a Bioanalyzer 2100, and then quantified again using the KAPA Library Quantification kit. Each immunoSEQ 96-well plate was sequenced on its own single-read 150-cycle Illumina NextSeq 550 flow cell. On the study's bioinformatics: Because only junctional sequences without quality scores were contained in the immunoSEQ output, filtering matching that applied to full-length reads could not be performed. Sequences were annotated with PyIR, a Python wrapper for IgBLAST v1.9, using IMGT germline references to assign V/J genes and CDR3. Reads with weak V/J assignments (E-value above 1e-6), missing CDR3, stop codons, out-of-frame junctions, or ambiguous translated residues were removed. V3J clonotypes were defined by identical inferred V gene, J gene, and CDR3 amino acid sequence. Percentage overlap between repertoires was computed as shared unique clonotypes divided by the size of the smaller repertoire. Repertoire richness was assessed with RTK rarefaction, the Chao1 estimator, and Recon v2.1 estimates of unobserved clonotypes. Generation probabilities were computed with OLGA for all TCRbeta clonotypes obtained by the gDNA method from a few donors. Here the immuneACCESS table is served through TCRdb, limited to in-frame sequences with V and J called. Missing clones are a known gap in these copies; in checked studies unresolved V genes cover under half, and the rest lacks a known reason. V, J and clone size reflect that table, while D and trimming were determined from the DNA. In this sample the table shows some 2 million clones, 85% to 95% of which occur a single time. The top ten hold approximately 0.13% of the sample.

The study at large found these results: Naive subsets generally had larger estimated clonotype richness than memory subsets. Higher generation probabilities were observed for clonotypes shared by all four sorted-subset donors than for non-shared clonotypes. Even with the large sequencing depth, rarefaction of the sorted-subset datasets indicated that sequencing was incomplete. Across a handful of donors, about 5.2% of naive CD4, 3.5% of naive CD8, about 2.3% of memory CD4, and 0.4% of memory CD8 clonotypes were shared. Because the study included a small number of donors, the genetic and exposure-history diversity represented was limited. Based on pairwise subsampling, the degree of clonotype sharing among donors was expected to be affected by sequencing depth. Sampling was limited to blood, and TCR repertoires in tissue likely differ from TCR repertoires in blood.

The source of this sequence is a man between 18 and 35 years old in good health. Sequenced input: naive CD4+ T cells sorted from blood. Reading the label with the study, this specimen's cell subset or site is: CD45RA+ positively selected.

The DNA is as follows: TGTGCCAGCAGCTCGGGGGCGGAGAGCTCCTACGAGCAGTACTTC. Its protein is CASSSGAESSYEQYF. This chain joins TRBV7-9 to TRBJ2-7; the D gene assignment is perhaps TRBD1 or TRBD2, with each matching 6 bases. The germline V gene (reference sequence) supplies CDR1 SEHNR and CDR2 FQNEAQ. The junction shows trimming of 4 bases on V and 0 bases on J, plus 13 bases between the germline ends. The CDR3, from cysteine to phenylalanine, totals 15 residues. Only CDR3 DNA remains: 45 bases, in frame from the first base.